This T cell receptor beta chain derives from a study of OX40 agonist ivuxolimab in advanced cancers. In terms of the full investigation: Ivuxolimab, which targeted the costimulatory receptor OX40 (CD134), was an agonistic, fully human IgG2 monoclonal antibody. Intravenous ivuxolimab was administered to patients every 2 weeks at six dose levels: 0.01, 0.1, 0.3, 1.5, 3 and 10 mg/kg. Prior anti-PD-1, anti-PD-L1 or anti-CTLA-4 therapy was permitted, and checkpoint inhibitors had been received by approximately 39% of dose-escalation patients. Peripheral TCRbeta sequencing aimed to test whether ivuxolimab altered TCR sequence diversity and caused clonal T-cell expansion. Of the approximately 50 dose-escalation patients, hepatocellular carcinoma was present in some 19, melanoma in approximately 15, renal cell carcinoma in 9 and head and neck cancer in 9. The monotherapy dose-escalation portion (N ≈ 50 patients) of the phase I ivuxolimab trial is reported in the paper. In the dose-escalation cohort, more than 75% of patients were male, and the mean age was approximately 60 years, with a range of about 23 to 85. Partial responses occurred in three dose-escalation patients: two with cutaneous melanoma and one with hepatocellular carcinoma.

Remarks on this clone: The antigen this receptor binds is unknown. Per-nucleotide qualities are absent, and no much larger clonotype sits a single base away.

V sheds 2 bases and J sheds 4 bases, leaving 12 bases between their ends. Based on the germline V gene, the CDR1 and CDR2 sequences are SNHLY and FYNNEI. Counted from cysteine to phenylalanine, this CDR3 has 14 amino acids. The entry retains the CDR3 DNA only, 42 bases that are in frame from base 1. Results and caveats for the whole study, not just this receptor: Partial responders in the 0.1-3.0 mg/kg groups had among the lowest normalized peripheral clonal expansion, especially among CD8+ T cells. Low levels of normalized T-cell clonal expansion were also seen in some patients who did not respond. At doses from 0.1 to 3.0 mg/kg, clonal expansion was seen in both CD4+ and CD8+ blood T cells between baseline and week 6. The antigen specificity of the clonally expanded peripheral T cells was not determined. After ivuxolimab, expanded clones were on average more numerous among CD8+ T cells than among CD4+ T cells.

The trial excluded patients who had a history of autoimmune disease or were on systemic immunosuppression. Peripheral blood for TCR sequencing was collected from all dose cohorts at baseline, on cycle 4 day 1, and on cycle 7 day 1. Samples were obtained from an open-label, multicenter, first-in-human phase I dose-escalation trial of ivuxolimab. Adults with locally advanced or metastatic melanoma, renal cell carcinoma, hepatocellular carcinoma or head and neck squamous cell carcinoma were enrolled in the trial. CD4+ and CD8+ T cells were sorted separately from peripheral blood before TCR sequencing. Genomic DNA was extracted from sorted cells for sequencing of the TCRbeta CDR3 region. The immunoSEQ Assay was used to sequence the TCRbeta CDR3 regions. TCRdb re-hosts the immuneACCESS table, in-frame sequences only. Its copies lack some clones; in the studies checked, an unresolved V gene accounts for under half of them, and the cause for the rest is not known. The sample profile shows about 93,000 clones; 90% to 95% of them were found once. The ten largest clonotypes hold 2% to 3% of the sample.

Sequenced here: CD4+ or CD8+ T cells sorted from blood, sampled in a trial of the OX40 agonist ivuxolimab. The source is an adult with an advanced solid tumor such as melanoma, head and neck, liver or kidney cancer. Recombination joined TRBV2 with TRBJ2-7; the D gene remains uncertain. The nucleotides are TGTGCCAGCAGTGAAATGGGGAATCAGTACGAGCAGTACTTC. It encodes CASSEMGNQYEQYF.